There are a few counts of the clone carrying this T cell receptor beta chain. Its cognate antigen is unknown. The germline CDR1 and CDR2 sequences are DFQATT and SNEGSKA (reference sequence). V was clipped by 2 bases and J by 5 bases, with 9 bases between them. The CDR3 loop spans 13 amino acids. This entry comes from a study of response to subunit inactivated influenza vaccine. Study-wide findings and caveats: It was suggested by the authors that few new T cells are recruited by each seasonal influenza vaccination.

TCRdb re-called the RT-PCR reads through MiXCR, storing one row per CDR3 protein. The table lists hundreds of thousands of distinct CDR3 sequences, 15% to 20% of them singletons, with roughly a tenth in the top ten. The source of this sequence is a man between 45 and 60 years old who received an inactivated influenza vaccine. The material was PBMCs from blood, obtained 5 days after vaccination. The rearrangement links TRBV20-1 to TRBJ2-2, with D possibly TRBD2 on 5 matching bases. The CDR3 DNA follows: TGCAGTGCTAGAACTAGTTCTACCGGGGAGCTGTTTTTT. Encoded protein: CSARTSSTGELFF.